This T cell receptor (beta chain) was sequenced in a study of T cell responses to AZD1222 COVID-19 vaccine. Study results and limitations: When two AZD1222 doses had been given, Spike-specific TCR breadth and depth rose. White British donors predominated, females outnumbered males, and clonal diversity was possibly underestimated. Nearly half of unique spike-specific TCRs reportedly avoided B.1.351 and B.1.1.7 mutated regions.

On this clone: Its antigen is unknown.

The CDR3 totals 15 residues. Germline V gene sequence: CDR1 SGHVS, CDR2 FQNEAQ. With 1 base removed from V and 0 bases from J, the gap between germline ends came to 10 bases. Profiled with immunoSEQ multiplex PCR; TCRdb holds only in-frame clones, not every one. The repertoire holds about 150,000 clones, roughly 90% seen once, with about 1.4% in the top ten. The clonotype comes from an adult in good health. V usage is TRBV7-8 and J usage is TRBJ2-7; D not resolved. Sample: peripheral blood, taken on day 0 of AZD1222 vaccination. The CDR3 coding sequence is TGTGCCAGCAGCTTAGACAGCGCCCGCTCCTACGAGCAGTACTTC. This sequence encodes CASSLDSARSYEQYF.